The T cell receptor (beta chain) described here comes from a study of T cell responses to AZD1222 COVID-19 vaccine. Details on this clone: Its antigen remains unknown.

Sequencing used immunoSEQ multiplex PCR; TCRdb keeps in-frame clones, though not all of them. The sample holds about 70,000 clones, 84% seen once. Regarding the study as a whole: Only 5 or 6 AZD1222 recipients were seropositive at baseline.

This specimen was peripheral blood, taken on day 0 of AZD1222 vaccination. The clonotype was recovered from an adult in good health.

The CDR3 DNA sequence: TGTGCCAGCAGCGCACGAGGACGGGAAAAACTGTTTTTT. The encoded protein is CASSARGREKLFF. The chain recombines TRBV7-9 with TRBJ1-4; D is unresolved. CDR1 and CDR2 (germline): SEHNR, FQNEAQ (reference sequence). The CDR3 contains 13 residues. Trimming stripped 5 bases from V and 8 bases from J, with 12 bases between.